The 27 T cell receptor beta chains below all came from one sample that was sequenced in a study of shared clonotypes between healthy human individuals. The table came from immunoSEQ multiplex PCR; TCRdb's copy has only in-frame clones and leaves some out. The repertoire holds roughly 2,500,000 clones, with 90% to 95% as singletons. Sequencing was performed on naive CD4+ T cells from PBMCs. Specified subset: CD45RA+ positively selected. These receptor sequences come from a man younger than 35 in good health. Some clones in this sample may be carry-over from other donors' samples.

With respect to this clone: Other DNA variants within this sample encode the same CDR3. The chain has TRBV4-1 and TRBJ2-7, with D uncertain. Between the trimmed V and J ends, which lost 4 bases and 3 bases, there was a span of 10 bases. CDR1 MGHRA and CDR2 YSYEKL come from the germline V gene. The CDR3 contains 13 residues. The DNA for the CDR3 is TGCGCCAGCAGCCCGCCAGGTGGCTACGAGCAGTACTTC. It codes for CASSPPGGYEQYF.

The chain joins TRBV5-6 to TRBJ2-5; D might be TRBD1 or TRBD2, each matching 5 bases. Deletions cut 4 bases from V and 1 base from J, with 11 bases between. The CDR3 length is 14 residues. CDR1 is SGHDT, CDR2 YYEEEE, per germline. CDR3 in amino acids: CASSGVGGQETQYF. In DNA form, the CDR3 reads TGTGCCAGCAGCGGGGTTGGGGGCCAAGAGACCCAGTACTTC.

This chain joins TRBV5-1 and TRBJ2-2; D is perhaps TRBD2 (5 bases). This CDR3 comprises 16 residues. V was trimmed by 3 bases and J by 0 bases, leaving 12 bases between them. CDR1 and CDR2 from the germline V gene are SGHRS and YFSETQ. CDR3 sequence: CASSSTGNPNTGELFF. The CDR3 region has the DNA TGCGCCAGCAGCTCCACCGGGAATCCGAACACCGGGGAGCTGTTTTTT.

V and J are TRBV28 and TRBJ2-6, with D perhaps TRBD1 (5 bases). V lost 7 bases to trimming and J lost 4 bases, with 17 bases between them. CDR1 is MDHEN and CDR2 is SYDVKM in the germline V gene. This CDR3 has 16 residues. CDR3 protein: CASNFVQGSGANVLTF. In DNA form, the CDR3 reads TGTGCCAGCAATTTTGTCCAGGGTTCCGGGGCCAACGTCCTGACTTTC. Together with reference TRBV28 and TRBJ2-6, the CDR3 gives the full variable domain: DVKVTQSSRYLVKRTGEKVFLECVQDMDHENMFWYRQDPGLGLRLIYFSYDVKMKEKGDIPEGYSVSREKKERFSLILESASTNQTSMYLCASNFVQGSGANVLTFGAGSRLTVL.

The chain's CDR3 is CASSARDRRTADTQYF. The CDR3, as DNA: TGTGCCAGCAGCGCTCGGGACCGCCGCACTGCAGATACGCAGTATTTT. V usage is TRBV5-4 and J usage is TRBJ2-3; either TRBD1 or TRBD2 may fit D (5 bases each). Trimming shortened V by 4 bases and J by 4 bases, and 19 bases separated the two germline ends. Germline lookup yields CDR1 SGHNT and CDR2 YYREEE (reference sequence). The CDR3 extends over 16 amino acids.

This chain uses TRBV2 with TRBJ2-4, with unresolved D. This CDR3 is 16 amino acids long. V lost 6 bases, J lost 1 base, and 16 bases lay in between. Germline V lookup: CDR1 SNHLY, CDR2 FYNNEI. The CDR3 DNA reads TGTGCCAGCAGCCCACAGACAATGGCGGCCAAAAACATTCAGTACTTC. Translation: CASSPQTMAAKNIQYF.

The J gene is TRBJ2-1, the V gene TRBV5-1; D might be TRBD1 (5 bases). The CDR3 contains 15 residues. CDR1 is SGHRS, CDR2 YFSETQ, per germline. Trimming left V 0 bases short and J 8 bases short, with 15 bases between. CDR3 in DNA: TGCGCCAGCAGCTTGGAGGGGTTCCCAGTCCATGAGCAGTTCTTC. Amino acids: CASSLEGFPVHEQFF.

The V and J genes are TRBV9 and TRBJ2-6; D could derive from TRBD1 or TRBD2 (6 bases each). The CDR3 runs 19 residues. Germline CDR1 reads SGDLS; CDR2 reads YYNGEE. V was trimmed by 3 bases and J by 4 bases, leaving 23 bases between them. The DNA for the CDR3 is TGTGCCAGCAGCGCCCCAGGGGCCTTCGAGCGGGCCGGGGCCAACGTCCTGACTTTC. Its translation is CASSAPGAFERAGANVLTF.

The sample holds one count of this clone. The chain carries TRBV28 and TRBJ1-2, with 7 bases identical to TRBD1. Germline trimming cut 7 bases from V and 4 bases from J; bases unmatched to any gene: 6. The CDR3 spans 13 residues. Germline-derived CDR1 and CDR2 are MDHEN and SYDVKM. This chain's CDR3 is CASTTGTVYGYTF. CDR3 in DNA: TGTGCCAGCACTACTGGGACAGTCTATGGCTACACCTTC.

V is TRBV11-2 and J is TRBJ2-5; TRBD2 matches 8 bases. The CDR3 is 15 amino acids. The V gene end was trimmed by 2 bases and the J gene end by 5 bases; junction bases not matched to a gene: 7. Germline V gives CDR1 SGHAT, CDR2 FQNNGV. In DNA, the CDR3 is TGTGCCAGCAGCTTACCCGGGACTAGGGGGGAGACCCAGTACTTC. Translation: CASSLPGTRGETQYF.

CDR3 amino acids: CASSDRSCGVYEQYF. DNA for the CDR3: TGCGCCAGCAGTGATAGGTCTTGCGGGGTCTACGAGCAGTACTTC. The chain carries TRBV23-1 and TRBJ2-7; maybe TRBD2 (6 bases). Being an ORF, TRBV23-1 has a function that is uncertain. The CDR3 is 15 residues long. Trimming cost V 5 bases and J 3 bases, with 17 bases left between them.

The chain combines TRBV28 with TRBJ1-6; D is perhaps TRBD1 (5 bases). Trimming took off 6 bases at V and 9 bases at J, with 18 bases between the two ends. CDR1 and CDR2 from the germline V gene are MDHEN and SYDVKM. This CDR3 comprises 15 residues. Here the CDR3 reads CASSRPAAGASPLHF. CDR3 sequence (DNA): TGTGCCAGCAGCCGCCCAGCAGCCGGGGCTTCACCCCTCCACTTT.

The DNA for the CDR3 is TGCAGCGTTGGGGGAATTTCGGGCGTCTACGAGCAGTACTTC. Encoded protein: CSVGGISGVYEQYF. The genes are TRBV29-1 and TRBJ2-7; D is undetermined. V lost 4 bases to trimming and J lost 3 bases, with 16 bases between them. The CDR3 is 14 residues long. Looked up from germline, CDR1 is SQVTM and CDR2 is ANQGSEA.

Comments on this clone: Other DNA sequences in the sample encode the same CDR3. The chain uses TRBV5-4 and TRBJ2-5; the D gene is possibly TRBD1 (6 bases). Deletions cut 0 bases from V and 5 bases from J, with 8 bases between. CDR1 SGHNT and CDR2 YYREEE come from the germline V gene (reference sequence). The CDR3 loop spans 13 amino acids. The CDR3 region has the DNA TGTGCCAGCAGCTTGGAGGGGGTGGAGACCCAGTACTTC. Translating gives CASSLEGVETQYF.

The chain is built from TRBV5-4 and TRBJ2-6, with TRBD1 identical over 8 bases. Germline lookup yields CDR1 SGHNT and CDR2 YYREEE (reference sequence). The CDR3 covers 18 residues. V was pared by 4 bases and J by 0 bases, with 9 bases of the junction left unmatched. The CDR3 nucleotides are TGTGCCAGCAGCCCCGGACAGGGCCTATTCTCTGGGGCCAACGTCCTGACTTTC. This sequence encodes CASSPGQGLFSGANVLTF. Complete variable domain (other parts from reference TRBV5-4 and TRBJ2-6): ETGVTQSPTHLIKTRGQQVTLRCSSQSGHNTVSWYQQALGQGPQFIFQYYREEENGRGNFPPRFSGLQFPNYSSELNVNALELDDSALYLCASSPGQGLFSGANVLTFGAGSRLTVL.

The chain has TRBV2 and TRBJ2-7, with D possibly TRBD2 on 6 matching bases. Germline values: CDR1 SNHLY, CDR2 FYNNEI. The CDR3 is 16 residues long. Trimming removed 5 bases from V and 6 bases from J, with 23 bases in between. The CDR3 is CASSTLGRTKGTEQYF. Written as DNA, the CDR3 is TGTGCCAGCAGTACCCTTGGGCGGACTAAGGGAACCGAGCAGTACTTC.

J is TRBJ1-4 and V is TRBV19, with 7 bases lining up with TRBD1. CDR1 is LNHDA and CDR2 is SQIVND in the germline V gene (reference sequence). This CDR3 contains 16 residues. V lost 3 bases to trimming and J lost 7 bases; unmatched junction nucleotides: 11. DNA of the CDR3: TGTGCCAGTAGTATCCGAACAGGGGCGCACGGTGAAAAACTGTTTTTT. Encoded protein: CASSIRTGAHGEKLFF.

The chain has TRBV5-1 and TRBJ2-3; D not certain. This CDR3 has 13 residues. Germline values: CDR1 SGHRS, CDR2 YFSETQ. V dropped 0 bases and J dropped 8 bases, with 10 bases sitting between them. The CDR3 DNA is TGCGCCAGCAGCTTGGATGTCGATGGTACGCAGTATTTT. Translation gives CASSLDVDGTQYF.

The chain uses TRBV7-2 and TRBJ2-6, with 10 bases matching TRBD1. This CDR3 is 17 amino acids long. V lost 4 bases, J lost 2 bases, and 5 bases stayed unmatched. The germline gives CDR1 SGHTA, CDR2 FQGNSA. The CDR3 sequence is CASSSTDRGPGANVLTF. The CDR3 nucleotides read TGTGCCAGCAGCTCAACCGACAGGGGGCCTGGGGCCAACGTCCTGACTTTC.

The chain joins TRBV19 to TRBJ1-6; D not certain. The CDR3 sequence is 13 residues long. V lost 5 bases and J lost 4, with 6 bases in between. The germline V gene has CDR1 LNHDA and CDR2 SQIVND (reference sequence). The CDR3 protein is CASSASYNSPLHF. The CDR3 DNA follows: TGTGCCAGTAGTGCCTCTTATAATTCACCCCTCCACTTT.

The chain couples TRBV5-1 to TRBJ1-4, with unresolved D. CDR1 is SGHRS and CDR2 is YFSETQ in the germline V gene. This CDR3 has 13 amino acids. V was trimmed by 1 base and J by 5 bases, leaving 6 bases between them. The CDR3 sequence: CASSLPGNEKLFF. The CDR3 bases are TGCGCCAGCAGCTTGCCCGGGAATGAAAAACTGTTTTTT.

This chain uses TRBV27 with TRBJ2-6; D ambiguous. This CDR3 contains 17 residues. In germline, CDR1 is MNHEY, CDR2 SMNVEV (reference sequence). Trimming cost V 4 bases and J 3 bases, with 16 bases left between them. The CDR3 loop reads CASSWSIPLFGANVLTF. In nucleotides, the CDR3 is TGTGCCAGCAGTTGGTCTATCCCCCTCTTTGGGGCCAACGTCCTGACTTTC.

The chain recombines TRBV7-2 with TRBJ1-1, with a weak D call TRBD1 (5 bases). Germline V gene data show CDR1 as SGHTA and CDR2 as FQGNSA. Trimming cost V 1 base and J 4 bases, with 10 bases left between them. The CDR3 totals 14 residues. The CDR3 here is CASSLGGTRTEAFF. CDR3 nucleotide sequence: TGTGCCAGCAGCTTAGGAGGGACCCGCACTGAAGCTTTCTTT.

V and J are TRBV28 and TRBJ2-5; 9 bases fit TRBD2. The CDR3 extends over 17 amino acids. CDR1 and CDR2 from the germline V gene are MDHEN and SYDVKM. V was clipped by 1 base and J by 7 bases; unmatched bases: 13. CDR3 nucleotide sequence: TGTGCCAGCAGTTTATTGGGCGGGAGGGCCAGGGAGGGGACCCAGTACTTC. Translation gives CASSLLGGRAREGTQYF.

This chain joins TRBV5-1 and TRBJ1-2; D is ambiguous. The length of the CDR3 is 13 residues. In germline, CDR1 is SGHRS, CDR2 YFSETQ. Trimming left V 0 bases short and J 5 bases short, with 8 bases between. CDR3 bases: TGCGCCAGCAGCTTGGCCCCCCAGTATGGCTACACCTTC. This encodes CASSLAPQYGYTF.

V gene TRBV6-4 combines with J gene TRBJ2-1; D is perhaps TRBD1 (5 bases). V was cut by 4 bases and J by 7 bases, with 8 bases left in between. The CDR3 has 12 residues. Germline V gene sequence: CDR1 MRHNA, CDR2 SNTAGT. The CDR3 here is CASSATGNEQFF. The CDR3 region has the DNA TGTGCCAGCAGTGCCACAGGTAATGAGCAGTTCTTC.

The chain has TRBV7-8 and TRBJ2-7; maybe TRBD2 (7 bases). Looked up from germline, CDR1 is SGHVS and CDR2 is FQNEAQ. This CDR3 has 14 amino acids. The V end lost 1 base, the J end lost 2 bases, and 9 bases lay between the germline ends. The DNA of the CDR3 is TGTGCCAGCAGCTTAGGGCGGGGGCCCTACGAGCAGTACTTC. This gives the protein CASSLGRGPYEQYF.